This note documents a single TCR beta chain sequence. The record originates from a study of identical twins. Looked up from germline, CDR1 is DFQATT and CDR2 is SNEGSKA (reference sequence). V lost 6 bases and J lost 5; bases outside the gene matches: 13. The CDR3 is made up of 15 amino acids. TCRdb re-analysed the 5' RACE reads in MiXCR, keeping a single row per CDR3 protein. This table has fewer than 450,000 distinct CDR3 sequences, approximately 8.7% appearing once. This TCR derives from a woman in her forties or fifties in good health. Sample: naive T cells sorted from blood. This sequence joins TRBV20-1 and TRBJ2-4; 7 bases align to TRBD2. CDR3 DNA: TGCAGTGCCCCCTCGGGGGGAGGCCTCCAAAACATTCAGTACTTC. Translation: CSAPSGGGLQNIQYF.